The 20 T cell receptor beta chains in this list originate from one sample, sequenced in a study of CD8+CD57+ T cells in acquired aplastic anemia. CDR3 and TCR beta VDJ profiling relied on genomic DNA as the template. From the reads, TCRdb called clonotypes with MiXCR, one entry per CDR3 protein. The sample includes about 68,000 distinct CDR3 sequences, almost 55% seen only once; the top ten take around 8.3%. The sample consisted of sorted CD4+, CD8+, or CD8+CD57+ T cells (not recorded which) from PBMCs. Receptor source: a human donor in good health, serving as a control.

Comments on this clonotype: The conserved closing phenylalanine or tryptophan is absent in this CDR3, likely reflecting a read error. The genes are TRBV2 and TRBJ2-3; no clear D. CDR3 length equals 13 residues. Trimming removed 4 bases at V and 6 bases at J, with 11 bases between. Germline V gene sequence: CDR1 SNHLY, CDR2 FYNNEI. The CDR3 loop is CASSGDSRDTQYS. Here the CDR3 DNA reads TGTGCCAGCAGTGGAGACTCCAGGGATACGCAGTATTCT.

Ten or more counts support this clonotype. This sequence joins TRBV7-9 and TRBJ2-7, with 10 bases aligning to TRBD2. The CDR3 is made up of 17 amino acids. The germline CDR1 and CDR2 sequences are SEHNR and FQNEAQ (reference sequence). V lost 5 bases and J lost 0; bases outside the gene matches: 10. The CDR3 DNA is TGTGCCAGCAGCCCCCCCATGCGACTAGCGGGCTCCTACGAGCAGTACTTC. Encoded protein: CASSPPMRLAGSYEQYF.

The chain employs TRBV25-1 and TRBJ2-1; 9 bases are a match to TRBD1. The ends lost 1 base at V and 8 bases at J; junction bases unmatched: 6. The CDR3 runs to 15 residues. Germline CDR1 and CDR2: MGHDK and SYGVNS. CDR3 sequence reads: CASSEWTGDKDEQFF. The CDR3, as DNA: TGTGCCAGCAGTGAATGGACAGGGGATAAGGATGAGCAGTTCTTC.

This chain joins TRBV20-1 and TRBJ2-1; D is undetermined. The length of the CDR3 is 14 residues. Per the germline V gene, CDR1 is DFQATT and CDR2 is SNEGSKA (reference sequence). The ends were cut back, 6 bases at V and 2 bases at J, with 14 bases in the middle. For the CDR3, the DNA is TGCAGTGCCGCCCTTCTATCGCCCTACAATGAGCAGTTCTTC. It yields the protein CSAALLSPYNEQFF.

The rearrangement uses TRBV10-2 and TRBJ1-2; 7 nucleotides match TRBD1. V lost 2 bases to trimming and J lost 4 bases; unmatched junction nucleotides: 7. Germline CDR1 WSHSY, CDR2 SAAADI. CDR3 size: 15 residues. The CDR3 loop is CASSEQLDRIYGYTF. The DNA for the CDR3 is TGCGCCAGCAGTGAGCAACTGGACAGGATCTATGGCTACACCTTC.

This clonotype is medium-sized (0.01 to 0.1%) in the sample. The V call is TRBV2, the J call TRBJ2-5, with 14 nucleotides matching TRBD2. From germline, CDR1 is SNHLY and CDR2 FYNNEI. With V trimmed by 4 bases and J by 7 bases, 2 bases remained unmatched. The CDR3 is made up of 14 amino acids. CDR3 sequence: CASSGGLAGGTQYF. CDR3 coding DNA: TGTGCCAGCAGTGGTGGACTAGCGGGGGGGACCCAGTACTTC.

The gene calls are TRBV7-9 and TRBJ2-7; 9 bases fit TRBD2. V was pared by 8 bases and J by 2 bases, with 4 bases of the junction left unmatched. The CDR3 consists of 13 residues. Germline lookup yields CDR1 SEHNR and CDR2 FQNEAQ (reference sequence). CDR3 sequence (DNA): TGTGCCAGCGGGACTAGCTGGGCCTACGAGCAGTACTTC. Protein product: CASGTSWAYEQYF.

The genes are TRBV29-1 and TRBJ2-3, with no clear D. V lost 7 bases to trimming and J lost 4 bases, with 15 bases between them. Germline loops: CDR1 SQVTM, CDR2 ANQGSEA. The CDR3 is made up of 13 amino acids. For the CDR3, the DNA is TGCAGCGGCCTGGCCAGATCTCCAGATACGCAGTATTTT. Translation gives CSGLARSPDTQYF.

This clonotype was counted ten times or more. The V call is TRBV30, the J call TRBJ1-3; no firm D call. This CDR3 has 13 residues. Trimming cost V 0 bases and J 2 bases, with 5 bases left between them. Germline CDR1 GTSNPN, CDR2 SVGIG (reference sequence). The CDR3 protein is CAWSVYPGNTIYF. The DNA for the CDR3 is TGTGCCTGGAGTGTGTATCCTGGAAACACCATATATTTT.

CDR3 sequence reads: CATSRGVYSNQPQHF. In DNA, the CDR3 is TGTGCCACCAGCAGAGGGGTGTATAGCAATCAGCCCCAGCATTTT. This sequence joins TRBV15 and TRBJ1-5; D is uncertain. The CDR3 covers 15 residues. Germline values: CDR1 LNHNV, CDR2 YYDKDF (reference sequence). V shed 1 base and J shed 0 bases, with 7 bases lying between them. Together with reference TRBV15 and TRBJ1-5, the CDR3 gives the full variable domain: DAMVIQNPRYQVTQFGKPVTLSCSQTLNHNVMYWYQQKSSQAPKLLFHYYDKDFNNEADTPDNFQSRRPNTSFCFLDIRSPGLGDTAMYLCATSRGVYSNQPQHFGDGTRLSIL.

The table lists this clonotype with a few counts. CDR3 bases: TGTGCCACCAGTGACCTGATGGACAGGAGCTACACCTTC. Protein product: CATSDLMDRSYTF. V gene TRBV24-1 combines with J gene TRBJ1-2, with TRBD1 matching over 7 bases. Germline trimming cut 4 bases from V and 9 bases from J; bases unmatched to any gene: 7. This CDR3 comprises 13 residues. The germline V gene encodes CDR1 KGHDR and CDR2 SFDVKD.

In its sample, this clonotype ranks as medium-sized. This chain uses TRBV2 with TRBJ2-7, with D unclear. Germline-derived CDR1 and CDR2 are SNHLY and FYNNEI. The CDR3 spans 12 residues. Trimming shortened V by 3 bases and J by 5 bases, and 8 bases separated the two germline ends. In DNA, the CDR3 is TGTGCCAGCAGTGAGTGGCTAGACGAGCAGTACTTC. Amino acids: CASSEWLDEQYF.

This clonotype was counted many times. V usage is TRBV5-4 and J usage is TRBJ1-2; a possible D gene is TRBD1 (6 bases). CDR3 length equals 16 residues. Germline V gives CDR1 SGHNT, CDR2 YYREEE (reference sequence). V dropped 4 bases and J dropped 8 bases, with 24 bases sitting between them. CDR3 bases: TGTGCCAGCAGCCTGTTGATCCCGACAGGAACGGACGGCTACACCTTC. Translated: CASSLLIPTGTDGYTF.

This clonotype is labeled as medium-sized (0.01 to 0.1%). The V call is TRBV2, the J call TRBJ2-5; D is unresolved. The germline V gene encodes CDR1 SNHLY and CDR2 FYNNEI. CDR3 size: 14 residues. V was shortened by 2 bases and J by 0 bases, with 7 bases between the two germline ends. The CDR3 coding sequence is TGTGCCAGCAGTGAATATACTGACCAAGAGACCCAGTACTTC. It is translated as CASSEYTDQETQYF.

In its sample, this clonotype was seen many times. CDR3 DNA sequence: TGTGCCAGCAGCACCTTTAGTTTTGCAGGGCGCAATCAGCCCCAGCATTTT. Translated, it gives CASSTFSFAGRNQPQHF. The chain links TRBV6-1 to TRBJ1-5; the D gene is possibly TRBD1 (5 bases). V was clipped by 6 bases and J by 2 bases, with 20 bases between them. The CDR3 is 17 residues long. CDR1 is MNHNS, CDR2 SASEGT, per germline.

On this clonotype itself: This CDR3 is missing its conserved last phenylalanine or tryptophan, likely due to a read error. The DNA is omitted, as the CDR3 cannot be located on it reliably, and the CDR3 follows TCRdb's listing. The chain is built from TRBV4-1 and TRBJ2-7; whether TRBD2, the table's D call, matches the DNA was not checked. The germline V gene has CDR1 MGHRA and CDR2 YSYEKL. Termini included, the CDR3 measures 9 amino acids. The CDR3: CASSLGLAG.

With respect to this clonotype: Relative to the germline gene, one junction end is altered; a read error may explain this. The rearrangement uses TRBV7-9 and TRBJ1-5; D is unclear. This CDR3 is built from 15 residues. Germline CDR1 SEHNR, CDR2 FQNEAQ (reference sequence). CDR3 nucleotides: TGTGCCAGCAGATTAGCCCCCGGGGAGCTGCACCCCCAGCATTTT. Its protein is CASRLAPGELHPQHF.

This clonotype was seen more than once but under ten times. The chain is built from TRBV24-1 and TRBJ2-3, with 7 bases matching TRBD2. Trimming removed 0 bases from V and 2 bases from J; junction bases left unmatched: 4. The CDR3 contains 16 residues. CDR1 is KGHDR, CDR2 SFDVKD, per germline. The chain's CDR3 is CATSDLRLADTDTQYF. The CDR3 nucleotides are TGTGCCACCAGTGATTTGCGACTAGCAGACACAGATACGCAGTATTTT.

The rearrangement uses TRBV30 and TRBJ1-6; D gene unclear. Germline V gene lookup returns CDR1 GTSNPN and CDR2 SVGIG (reference sequence). The CDR3 loop spans 11 amino acids. V lost 0 bases and J 9 bases, leaving 3 bases between the germline ends. The CDR3 protein is CAWSVGSPLHF. In DNA form, the CDR3 reads TGTGCCTGGAGTGTAGGTTCACCCCTCCACTTT.

The gene calls are TRBV20-1 and TRBJ1-2, with TRBD1 as a possible D gene (5 bases). CDR3 length: 18 residues. Per the germline V gene, CDR1 is DFQATT and CDR2 is SNEGSKA (reference sequence). Trimming cost V 0 bases and J 2 bases, with 22 bases left between them. The CDR3 here is CSARDQRGVDSANYGYTF. CDR3 sequence (DNA): TGCAGTGCTAGAGATCAGCGGGGCGTGGATTCTGCGAACTATGGCTACACCTTC.